This T cell receptor (beta chain) is from a study of blood T cell repertoires in COVID-19. Libraries were prepared by immunoSEQ multiplex PCR; TCRdb keeps only in-frame clonotypes and omits some of them. The table has about 350,000 clones, more than 75% seen once. J was trimmed by 2 bases and V by 3 bases; bases with no gene match: 10. There are 16 residues in the CDR3. CDR1 and CDR2 (germline): LGHDT, YNNKEL (reference sequence). This chain joins TRBV3-1 (or the pseudogene TRBV3-2) and TRBJ2-7; 7 nucleotides match TRBD2. This receptor was identified in a woman aged 45-59 years with COVID-19, enrolled during active disease. Sequenced material: peripheral blood. The CDR3 DNA reads TGTGCCAGCAGCCATGAGGGAGGGCCCAATCCCTACGAGCAGTACTTC. Its protein is CASSHEGGPNPYEQYF.